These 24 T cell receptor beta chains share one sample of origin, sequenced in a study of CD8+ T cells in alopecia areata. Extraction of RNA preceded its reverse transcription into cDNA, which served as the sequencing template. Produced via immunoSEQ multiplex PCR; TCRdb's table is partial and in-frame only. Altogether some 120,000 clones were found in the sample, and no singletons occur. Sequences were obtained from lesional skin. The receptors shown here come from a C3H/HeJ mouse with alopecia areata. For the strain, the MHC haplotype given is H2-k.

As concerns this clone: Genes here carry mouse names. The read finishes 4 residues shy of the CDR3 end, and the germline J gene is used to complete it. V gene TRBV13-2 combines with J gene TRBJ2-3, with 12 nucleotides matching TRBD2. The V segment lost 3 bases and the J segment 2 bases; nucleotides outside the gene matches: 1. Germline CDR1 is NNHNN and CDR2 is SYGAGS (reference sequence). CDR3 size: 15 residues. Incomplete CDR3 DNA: TGTGCCAGCGGTGGGGACTGGGGGGATGCAGAA. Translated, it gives CASGGDWGDAE. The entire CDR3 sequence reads CASGGDWGDAETLYF.

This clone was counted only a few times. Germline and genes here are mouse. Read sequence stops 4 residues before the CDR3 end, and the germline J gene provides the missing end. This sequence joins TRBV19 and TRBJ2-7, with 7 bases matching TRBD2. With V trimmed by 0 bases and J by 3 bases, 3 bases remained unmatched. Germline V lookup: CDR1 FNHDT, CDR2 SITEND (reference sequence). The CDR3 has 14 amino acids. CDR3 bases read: TGTGCCAGCAGTATAGCTCCTGGGGGCTAT. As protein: CASSIAPGGY. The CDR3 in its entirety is CASSIAPGGYEQYF.

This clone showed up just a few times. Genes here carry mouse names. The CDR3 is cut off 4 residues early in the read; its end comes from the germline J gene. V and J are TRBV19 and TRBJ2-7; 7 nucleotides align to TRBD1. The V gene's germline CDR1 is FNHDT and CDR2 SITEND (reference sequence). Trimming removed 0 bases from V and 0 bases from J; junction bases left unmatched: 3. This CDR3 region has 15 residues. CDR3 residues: CASSIAQGVSYEQYF. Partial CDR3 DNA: TGTGCCAGCAGTATAGCTCAGGGGGTCTCCTAT.

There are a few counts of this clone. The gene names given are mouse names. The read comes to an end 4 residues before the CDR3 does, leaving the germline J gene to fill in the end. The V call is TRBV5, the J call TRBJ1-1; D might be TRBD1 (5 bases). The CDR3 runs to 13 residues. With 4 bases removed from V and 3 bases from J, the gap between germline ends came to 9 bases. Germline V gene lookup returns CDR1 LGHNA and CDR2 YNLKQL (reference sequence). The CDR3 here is CASSPLRDTEVFF. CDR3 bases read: TGTGCCAGCAGCCCCCTCAGGGACACA.

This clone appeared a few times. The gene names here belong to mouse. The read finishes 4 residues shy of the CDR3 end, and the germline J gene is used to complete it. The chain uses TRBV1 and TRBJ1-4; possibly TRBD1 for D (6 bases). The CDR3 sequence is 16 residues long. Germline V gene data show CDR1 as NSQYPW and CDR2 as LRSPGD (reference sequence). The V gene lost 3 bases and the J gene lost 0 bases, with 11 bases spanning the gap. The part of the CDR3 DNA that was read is TGCACCTGCAGTGCGGACAGTCCTATTTCCAACGAA. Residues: CTCSADSPISNE. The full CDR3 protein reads CTCSADSPISNERLFF.

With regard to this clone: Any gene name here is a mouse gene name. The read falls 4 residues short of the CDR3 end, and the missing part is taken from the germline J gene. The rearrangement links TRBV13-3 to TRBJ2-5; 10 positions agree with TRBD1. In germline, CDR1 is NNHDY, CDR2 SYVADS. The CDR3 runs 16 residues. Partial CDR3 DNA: TGTGCCAGCAGTACCCGACAGGGGGCTAAGGAAGAC. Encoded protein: CASSTRQGAKED. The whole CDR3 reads CASSTRQGAKEDTQYF.

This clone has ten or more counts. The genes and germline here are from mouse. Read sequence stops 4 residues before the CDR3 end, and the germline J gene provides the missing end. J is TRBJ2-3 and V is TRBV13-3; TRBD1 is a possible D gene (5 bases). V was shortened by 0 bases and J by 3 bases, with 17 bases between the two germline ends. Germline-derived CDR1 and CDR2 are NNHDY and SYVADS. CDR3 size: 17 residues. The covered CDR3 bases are TGTGCCAGCAGTGATGCAAGCCGGGCAGGGAGGGCAGAA. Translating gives CASSDASRAGRAE. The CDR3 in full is CASSDASRAGRAETLYF.

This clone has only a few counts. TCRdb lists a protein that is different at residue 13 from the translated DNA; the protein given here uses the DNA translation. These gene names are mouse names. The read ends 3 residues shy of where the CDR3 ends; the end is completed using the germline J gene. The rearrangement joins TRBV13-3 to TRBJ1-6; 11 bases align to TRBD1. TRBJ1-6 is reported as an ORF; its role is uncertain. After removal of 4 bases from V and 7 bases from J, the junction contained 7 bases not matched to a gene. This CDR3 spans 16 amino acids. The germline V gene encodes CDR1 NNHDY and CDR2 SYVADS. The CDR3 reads CASSPGTGGGNSPLYF. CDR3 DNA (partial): TGTGCCAGCAGTCCCGGGACAGGGGGTGGAAATTCGCCC.

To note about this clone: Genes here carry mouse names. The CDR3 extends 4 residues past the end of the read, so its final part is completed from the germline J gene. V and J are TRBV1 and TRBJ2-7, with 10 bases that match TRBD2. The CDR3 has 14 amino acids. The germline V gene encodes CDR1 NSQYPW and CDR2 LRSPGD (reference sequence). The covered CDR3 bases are TGCACCTGCAGTCCCGGGACTGGGGCGTAT. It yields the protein CTCSPGTGAY. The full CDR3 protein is CTCSPGTGAYEQYF.

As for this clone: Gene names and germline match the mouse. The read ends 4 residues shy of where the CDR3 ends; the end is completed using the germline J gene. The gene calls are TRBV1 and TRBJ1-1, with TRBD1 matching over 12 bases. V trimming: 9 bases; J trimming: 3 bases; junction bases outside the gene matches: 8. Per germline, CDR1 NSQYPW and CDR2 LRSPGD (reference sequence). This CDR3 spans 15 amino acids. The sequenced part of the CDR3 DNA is TGCACCTGGGTCCGGGACAGGGGGCCGGACACA. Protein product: CTWVRDRGPDT. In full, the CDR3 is CTWVRDRGPDTEVFF.

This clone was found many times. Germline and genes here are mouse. The CDR3 DNA, read in part, is TGTGCCAGCAGTTCCTGGGGGCCTTCAAACACCGGG. It yields the protein CASSSWGPSNTG. The full CDR3 protein reads CASSSWGPSNTGQLYF. The chain recombines TRBV13-3 with TRBJ2-2; weak D call: TRBD2 (7 bases). The sequenced fragment ends 4 residues before the CDR3 boundary, so the rest is inferred from the germline J gene. There are 16 residues in the CDR3. V gave up 4 bases and J gave up 0 bases, with 13 bases separating them. The germline CDR1 and CDR2 sequences are NNHDY and SYVADS.

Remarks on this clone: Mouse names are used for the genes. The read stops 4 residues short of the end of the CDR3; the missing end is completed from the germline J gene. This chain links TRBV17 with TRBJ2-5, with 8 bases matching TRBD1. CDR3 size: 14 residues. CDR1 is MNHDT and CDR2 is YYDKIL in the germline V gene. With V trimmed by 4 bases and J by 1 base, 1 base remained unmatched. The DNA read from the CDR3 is TGTGCTAGCAGTAAGACAGGGGACCAAGAC. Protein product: CASSKTGDQD. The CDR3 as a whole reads CASSKTGDQDTQYF.

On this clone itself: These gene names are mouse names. CDR3 DNA, as far as it was read: TGTGCTAGCAGTAGATCCGGGACAGTCTATGCT. Its protein product is CASSRSGTVYA. The entire CDR3 sequence reads CASSRSGTVYAEQFF. This sequence joins TRBV17 and TRBJ2-1; 7 bases align to TRBD1. The CDR3 end lies 4 residues beyond the end of the read and is filled in from the germline J gene. Germline V gene data show CDR1 as MNHDT and CDR2 as YYDKIL. V gave up 2 bases and J gave up 3 bases; unmatched junction bases: 4. This CDR3 is 15 amino acids long.

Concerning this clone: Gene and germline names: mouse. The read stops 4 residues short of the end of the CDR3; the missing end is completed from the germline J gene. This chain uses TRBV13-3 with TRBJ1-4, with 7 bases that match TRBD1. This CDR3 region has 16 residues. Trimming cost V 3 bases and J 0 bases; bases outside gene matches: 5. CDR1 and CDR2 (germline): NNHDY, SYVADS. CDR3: CASSASGTVSNERLFF. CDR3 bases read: TGTGCCAGCAGTGCCTCCGGGACAGTTTCCAACGAA. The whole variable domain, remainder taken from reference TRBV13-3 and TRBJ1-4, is EAAVTQSPRSKVAVTGGKVTLSCHQTNNHDYMYWYRQDTGHGLRLIHYSYVADSTEKGDIPDGYKASRPSQENFSLILELASLSQTAVYFCASSASGTVSNERLFFGHGTKLSVL.

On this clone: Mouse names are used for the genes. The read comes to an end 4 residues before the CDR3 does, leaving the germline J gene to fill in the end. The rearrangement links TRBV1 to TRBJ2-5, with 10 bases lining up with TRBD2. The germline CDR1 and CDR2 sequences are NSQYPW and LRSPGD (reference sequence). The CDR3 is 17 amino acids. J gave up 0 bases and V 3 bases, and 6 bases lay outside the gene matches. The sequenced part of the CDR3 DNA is TGCACCTGCAGTGCCCCCGGGACTGGGGAAAACCAAGAC. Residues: CTCSAPGTGENQD. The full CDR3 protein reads CTCSAPGTGENQDTQYF.

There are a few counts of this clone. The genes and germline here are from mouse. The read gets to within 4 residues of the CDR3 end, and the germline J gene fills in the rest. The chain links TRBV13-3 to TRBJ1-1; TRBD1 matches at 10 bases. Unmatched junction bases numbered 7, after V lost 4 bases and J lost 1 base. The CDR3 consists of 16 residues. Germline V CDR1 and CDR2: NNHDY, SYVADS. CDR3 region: CASSNRDRGKNTEVFF. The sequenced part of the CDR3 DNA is TGTGCCAGCAGTAACCGGGACAGGGGAAAAAACACA.

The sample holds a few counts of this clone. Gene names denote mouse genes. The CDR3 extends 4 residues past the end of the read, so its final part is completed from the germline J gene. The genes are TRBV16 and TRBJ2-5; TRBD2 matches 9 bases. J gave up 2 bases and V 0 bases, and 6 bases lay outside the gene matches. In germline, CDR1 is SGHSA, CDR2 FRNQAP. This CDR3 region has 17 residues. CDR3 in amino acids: CASSLDFVGGRQDTQYF. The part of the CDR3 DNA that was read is TGTGCAAGCAGCTTAGATTTTGTGGGGGGGCGCCAAGAC.

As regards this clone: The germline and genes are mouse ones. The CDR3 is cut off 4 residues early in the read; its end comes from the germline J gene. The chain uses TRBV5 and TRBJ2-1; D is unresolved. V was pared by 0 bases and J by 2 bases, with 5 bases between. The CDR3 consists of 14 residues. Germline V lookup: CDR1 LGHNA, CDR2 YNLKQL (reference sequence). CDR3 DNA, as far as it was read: TGTGCCAGCAGCCAAGAAGGGTACTATGCT. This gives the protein CASSQEGYYA. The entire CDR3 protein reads CASSQEGYYAEQFF.

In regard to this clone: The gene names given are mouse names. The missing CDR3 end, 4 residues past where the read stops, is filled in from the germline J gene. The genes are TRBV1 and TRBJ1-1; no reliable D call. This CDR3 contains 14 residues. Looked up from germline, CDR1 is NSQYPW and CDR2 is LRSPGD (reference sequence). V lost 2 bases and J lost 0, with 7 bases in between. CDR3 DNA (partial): TGCACCTGCAGTGCATCCAGGCCAAACACA. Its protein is CTCSASRPNT. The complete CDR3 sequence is CTCSASRPNTEVFF.

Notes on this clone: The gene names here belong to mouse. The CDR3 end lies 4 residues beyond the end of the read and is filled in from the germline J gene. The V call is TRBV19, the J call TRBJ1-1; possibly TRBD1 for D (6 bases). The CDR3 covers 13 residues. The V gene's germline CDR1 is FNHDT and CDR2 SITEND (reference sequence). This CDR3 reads CASSIRPGAEVFF. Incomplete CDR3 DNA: TGTGCCAGCAGTATAAGGCCAGGGGCA.

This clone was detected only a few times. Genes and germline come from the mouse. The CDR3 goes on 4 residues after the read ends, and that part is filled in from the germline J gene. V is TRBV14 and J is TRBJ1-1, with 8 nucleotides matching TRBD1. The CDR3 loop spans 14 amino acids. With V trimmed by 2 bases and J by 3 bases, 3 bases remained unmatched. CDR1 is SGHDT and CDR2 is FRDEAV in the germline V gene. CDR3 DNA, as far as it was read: TGTGCCAGCAGTTTGACAGGGGTGGACACA. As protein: CASSLTGVDT. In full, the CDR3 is CASSLTGVDTEVFF.

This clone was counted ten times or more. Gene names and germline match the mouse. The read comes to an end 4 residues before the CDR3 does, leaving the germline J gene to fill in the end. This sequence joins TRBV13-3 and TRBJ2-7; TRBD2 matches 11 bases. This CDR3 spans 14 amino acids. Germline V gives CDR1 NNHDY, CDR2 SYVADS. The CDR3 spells CASKDWGEGYEQYF. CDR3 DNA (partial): TGTGCCAGCAAGGACTGGGGGGAGGGTTAT.

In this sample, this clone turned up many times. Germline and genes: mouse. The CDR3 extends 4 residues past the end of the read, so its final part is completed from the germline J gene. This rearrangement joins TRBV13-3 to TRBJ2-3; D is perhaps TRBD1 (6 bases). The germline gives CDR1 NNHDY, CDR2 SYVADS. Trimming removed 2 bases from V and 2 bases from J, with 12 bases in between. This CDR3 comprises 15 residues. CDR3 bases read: TGTGCCAGCAGTGACCCGGGACACAATGCAGAA. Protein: CASSDPGHNAE. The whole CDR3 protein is CASSDPGHNAETLYF.

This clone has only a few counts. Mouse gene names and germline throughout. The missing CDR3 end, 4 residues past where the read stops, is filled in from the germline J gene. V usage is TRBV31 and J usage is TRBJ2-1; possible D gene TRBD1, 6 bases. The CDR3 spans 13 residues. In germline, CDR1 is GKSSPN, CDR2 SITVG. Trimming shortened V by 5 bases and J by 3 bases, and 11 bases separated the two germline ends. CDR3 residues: CAWGDKSYAEQFF. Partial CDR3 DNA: TGTGCCTGGGGGGACAAATCCTATGCT.